The next 18 T cell receptor beta chains were all read from a single sample in a study of CD8+ T cells in alopecia areata. Extraction and reverse transcription of RNA yielded cDNA as the sequencing template. The method was immunoSEQ multiplex PCR; TCRdb's version includes in-frame clones alone and lacks a portion of them. In the table there are tens of thousands of clones, 55% to 75% of which are singletons. Material: CD8+ T cells sorted from blood, obtained at week 0. The origin of the receptors is a human donor with alopecia areata.

The sample holds a few counts of this clone. One end of the junction is discordant with germline, which a read error may explain. V and J are TRBV13 and TRBJ2-5; TRBD2 aligns across 9 bases. The CDR3 runs to 13 residues. The germline gives CDR1 PRHDT, CDR2 FYEKMQ (reference sequence). The CDR3, as DNA: TGTGCCAGCAGATTAGCGGGGGTGGAGACCCAGTACTTC. Its translation: CASRLAGVETQYF.

This clone was counted once. The same CDR3 arises from other DNA sequences in this sample as well. The J gene is TRBJ2-1, the V gene TRBV6-5, with no clear D. This CDR3 region has 12 residues. The V end lost 2 bases, the J end lost 7 bases, and 6 bases lay between the germline ends. Germline values: CDR1 MNHEY, CDR2 SVGAGI. The CDR3: CASSYGGNEQFF. CDR3 nucleotides: TGTGCCAGCAGTTACGGTGGTAATGAGCAGTTCTTC.

The rearrangement uses TRBV6-5 and TRBJ2-1; D remains ambiguous. The CDR3 is made up of 13 amino acids. CDR1 is MNHEY, CDR2 SVGAGI, per germline. Deletions cut 5 bases from V and 5 bases from J, with 10 bases between. This CDR3 is CASSEQGNNEQFF. CDR3 in DNA: TGTGCCAGCAGTGAACAAGGGAACAATGAGCAGTTCTTC.

The chain uses TRBV13 and TRBJ1-5; D is undetermined. The CDR3 is made up of 12 amino acids. From germline, CDR1 is PRHDT and CDR2 FYEKMQ (reference sequence). Trimming shortened V by 0 bases and J by 6 bases, and 3 bases separated the two germline ends. CDR3 nucleotides: TGTGCCAGCAGCTTAGGCCTTCAGCCCCAGCATTTT. The encoded protein is CASSLGLQPQHF.

This clone is a singleton in its sample. This chain uses TRBV13 with TRBJ1-6; possibly TRBD1 for D (5 bases). CDR3 length equals 17 residues. In germline, CDR1 is PRHDT, CDR2 FYEKMQ (reference sequence). V lost 0 bases and J 0 bases, leaving 9 bases between the germline ends. The CDR3 reads CASSLGTGSSYNSPLHF. The CDR3 DNA sequence: TGTGCCAGCAGCTTAGGCACAGGTTCCTCCTATAATTCACCCCTCCACTTT.

J is TRBJ2-7 and V is TRBV28, with 12 bases matching TRBD2. The trim removed 6 bases at V and 6 bases at J, leaving 3 bases unmatched. CDR3 length: 13 residues. The germline V gene has CDR1 MDHEN and CDR2 SYDVKM. The CDR3 DNA follows: TGTGCCAGCAGCCCTAGCGGGAGGGGCGAGCAGTACTTC. Its translation: CASSPSGRGEQYF.

The chain employs TRBV4-3 and TRBJ2-1; D remains ambiguous. Germline V CDR1 and CDR2: LGHNA, YSLEER. This CDR3 is 14 amino acids long. Trimming stripped 0 bases from V and 6 bases from J, with 9 bases between. The chain's CDR3 is CASSQDNDPNEQFF. CDR3 nucleotide sequence: TGCGCCAGCAGCCAAGATAACGACCCCAATGAGCAGTTCTTC.

The gene calls are TRBV7-2 and TRBJ1-1, with D tentatively TRBD1 (6 bases). The CDR3 is 15 residues long. The V end was cut by 5 bases, the J end by 4 bases, with 17 bases between. The germline gives CDR1 SGHTA, CDR2 FQGNSA. This CDR3 reads CASSLNRDGSTEAFF. The CDR3 DNA reads TGTGCCAGCAGCCTAAACAGGGACGGGTCCACTGAAGCTTTCTTT.

The V and J genes are TRBV5-1 and TRBJ2-5; D is unresolved. Trimming stripped 4 bases from V and 4 bases from J, with 11 bases between. Per germline, CDR1 SGHRS and CDR2 YFSETQ. The CDR3 extends over 13 amino acids. CDR3 region: CASSPRGRETQYF. CDR3 coding DNA: TGCGCCAGCAGCCCGAGAGGCCGAGAGACCCAGTACTTC.

The V call is TRBV7-9, the J call TRBJ2-1, with 12 bases lining up with TRBD2. The CDR3 has 18 amino acids. Trimming removed 0 bases from V and 1 base from J; junction bases left unmatched: 4. The germline V gene encodes CDR1 SEHNR and CDR2 FQNEAQ (reference sequence). CDR3 coding DNA: TGTGCCAGCAGCTTAGCCCTAGCGGGAGGGGTATCCTACAATGAGCAGTTCTTC. As protein: CASSLALAGGVSYNEQFF.

J is TRBJ1-1 and V is TRBV7-9; TRBD1 might be the D (6 bases). This CDR3 has 14 residues. Germline CDR1 and CDR2: SEHNR and FQNEAQ (reference sequence). V lost 2 bases and J 2 bases, leaving 9 bases between the germline ends. CDR3 bases: TGTGCCAGCAGCTTACCAGGGGTTAACACTGAAGCTTTCTTT. Amino acid sequence: CASSLPGVNTEAFF. Supplemented by reference TRBV7-9 and TRBJ1-1, the full variable domain reads DTGVSQNPRHKITKRGQNVTFRCDPISEHNRLYWYRQTLGQGPEFLTYFQNEAQLEKSRLLSDRFSAERPKGSFSTLEIQRTEQGDSAMYLCASSLPGVNTEAFFGQGTRLTVV.

J is TRBJ2-5 and V is TRBV6-1; TRBD1 aligns across 8 bases. V shed 8 bases and J 3 bases; nucleotides not matched to a gene: 5. Germline V gives CDR1 MNHNS, CDR2 SASEGT. The CDR3 is 13 residues long. The CDR3 coding sequence is TGTGCCAGCCAGGACAGGGTAGAAGAGACCCAGTACTTC. Encoded protein: CASQDRVEETQYF.

In this sample, this clone turned up a few times. The genes are TRBV27 and TRBJ2-1; D remains unclear. This CDR3 is 13 amino acids long. The V gene's germline CDR1 is MNHEY and CDR2 SMNVEV (reference sequence). V was cut by 3 bases and J by 6 bases, with 9 bases left in between. CDR3 amino acids: CASSFIGINEQFF. CDR3 DNA: TGTGCCAGCAGTTTTATAGGGATCAATGAGCAGTTCTTC.

This clone occurred a few times. The genes are TRBV7-9 and TRBJ2-1, with TRBD1 as a possible D gene (5 bases). The CDR3 contains 14 residues. Germline V CDR1 and CDR2: SEHNR, FQNEAQ (reference sequence). The V end was cut by 1 base, the J end by 7 bases, with 11 bases between. The CDR3 nucleotides read TGTGCCAGCAGCTTAGTTGGTGGGGCGAATGAGCAGTTCTTC. This translates into CASSLVGGANEQFF. The whole variable domain, remainder taken from reference TRBV7-9 and TRBJ2-1, is DTGVSQNPRHKITKRGQNVTFRCDPISEHNRLYWYRQTLGQGPEFLTYFQNEAQLEKSRLLSDRFSAERPKGSFSTLEIQRTEQGDSAMYLCASSLVGGANEQFFGPGTRLTVL.

The CDR3 protein is CASSYPTPLGADTQYF. CDR3 nucleotides: TGTGCCAGCAGTTACCCGACTCCTCTGGGGGCAGATACGCAGTATTTT. This chain joins TRBV6-5 and TRBJ2-3; D possibly uses TRBD1 or TRBD2 (5 bases each). Germline V gives CDR1 MNHEY, CDR2 SVGAGI. With 2 bases removed from V and 4 bases from J, the gap between germline ends came to 16 bases. This CDR3 is 16 amino acids long.

This clone was recorded once. The chain carries TRBV27 and TRBJ1-5; 7 bases align to TRBD1. This CDR3 contains 14 residues. From germline, CDR1 is MNHEY and CDR2 SMNVEV (reference sequence). V was pared by 3 bases and J by 7 bases, with 6 bases of the junction left unmatched. CDR3 DNA sequence: TGTGCCAGCAGTTTGGGCAGGGGGGGGCAGCCCCAGCATTTT. Its protein is CASSLGRGGQPQHF.

V and J are TRBV5-1 and TRBJ2-1, with D perhaps TRBD2 (5 bases). Germline CDR1 SGHRS, CDR2 YFSETQ. The CDR3 contains 14 residues. The V end lost 2 bases, the J end lost 5 bases, and 11 bases lay between the germline ends. CDR3 DNA sequence: TGCGCCAGCAGCTTTGAGGGAACGGACAATGAGCAGTTCTTC. It specifies CASSFEGTDNEQFF.

V is TRBV27 and J is TRBJ2-7; possibly TRBD1 or TRBD2 for D (5 bases each). Germline V CDR1 and CDR2: MNHEY, SMNVEV (reference sequence). V was clipped by 2 bases and J by 2 bases, with 10 bases between them. The CDR3 has 14 residues. The CDR3 loop reads CASSLEGSAYEQYF. The CDR3 DNA reads TGTGCCAGCAGTTTAGAGGGGAGTGCCTACGAGCAGTACTTC.